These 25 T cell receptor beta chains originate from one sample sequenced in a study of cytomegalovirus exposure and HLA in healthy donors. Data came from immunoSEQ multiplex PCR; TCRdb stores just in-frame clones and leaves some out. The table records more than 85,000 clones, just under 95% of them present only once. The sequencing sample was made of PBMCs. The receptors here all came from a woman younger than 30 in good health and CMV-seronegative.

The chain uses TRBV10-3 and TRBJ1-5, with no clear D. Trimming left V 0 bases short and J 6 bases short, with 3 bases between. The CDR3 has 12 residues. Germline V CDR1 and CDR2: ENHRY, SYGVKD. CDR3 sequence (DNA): TGTGCCATCAGTGAGTCCAGTCAGCCCCAGCATTTT. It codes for CAISESSQPQHF.

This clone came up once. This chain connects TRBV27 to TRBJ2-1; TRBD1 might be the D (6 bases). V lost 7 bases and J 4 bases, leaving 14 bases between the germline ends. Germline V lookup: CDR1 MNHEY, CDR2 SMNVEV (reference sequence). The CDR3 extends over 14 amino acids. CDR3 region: CASTETGIYNEQFF. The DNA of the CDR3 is TGTGCCAGCACCGAGACAGGCATTTACAATGAGCAGTTCTTC.

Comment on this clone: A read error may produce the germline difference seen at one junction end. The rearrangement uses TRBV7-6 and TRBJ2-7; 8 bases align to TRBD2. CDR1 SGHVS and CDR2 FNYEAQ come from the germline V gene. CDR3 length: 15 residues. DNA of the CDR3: TGTGCCAGCCGCTTAGATCAGGGGACTAGCTACGAGCAGTACTTC. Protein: CASRLDQGTSYEQYF.

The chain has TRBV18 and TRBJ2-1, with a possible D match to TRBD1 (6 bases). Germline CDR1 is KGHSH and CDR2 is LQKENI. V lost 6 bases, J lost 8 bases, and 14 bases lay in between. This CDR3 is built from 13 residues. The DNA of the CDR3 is TGTGCCAGCTCTATCTCAGGGGTACATGAGCAGTTCTTC. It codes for CASSISGVHEQFF.

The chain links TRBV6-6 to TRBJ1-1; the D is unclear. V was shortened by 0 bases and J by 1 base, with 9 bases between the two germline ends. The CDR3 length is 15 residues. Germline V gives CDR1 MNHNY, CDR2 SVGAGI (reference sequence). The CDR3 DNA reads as TGTGCCAGCAGTTACTCCGGGTTGGGGAACACTGAAGCTTTCTTT. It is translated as CASSYSGLGNTEAFF.

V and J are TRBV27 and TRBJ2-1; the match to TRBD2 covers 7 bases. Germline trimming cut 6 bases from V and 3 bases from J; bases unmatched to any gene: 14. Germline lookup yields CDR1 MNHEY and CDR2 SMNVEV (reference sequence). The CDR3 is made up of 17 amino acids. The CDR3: CASSPTRAGNFYNEQFF. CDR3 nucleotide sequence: TGTGCCAGCAGCCCGACTCGAGCGGGAAACTTCTACAATGAGCAGTTCTTC.

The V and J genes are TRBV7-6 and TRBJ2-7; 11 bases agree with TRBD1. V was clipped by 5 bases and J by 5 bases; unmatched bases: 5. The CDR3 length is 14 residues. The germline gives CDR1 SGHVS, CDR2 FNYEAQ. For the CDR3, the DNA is TGTGCCAGCAGCCGGGACAGGGGGGGGCACGAGCAGTACTTC. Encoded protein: CASSRDRGGHEQYF.

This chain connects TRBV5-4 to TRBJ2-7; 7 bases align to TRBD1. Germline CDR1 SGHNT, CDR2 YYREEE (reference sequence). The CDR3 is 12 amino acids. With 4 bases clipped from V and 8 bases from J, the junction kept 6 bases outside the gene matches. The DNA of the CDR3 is TGTGCCAGCAGCGAGACAGGGTTTAAGCAGTACTTC. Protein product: CASSETGFKQYF. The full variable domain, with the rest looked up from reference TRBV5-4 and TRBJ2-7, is ETGVTQSPTHLIKTRGQQVTLRCSSQSGHNTVSWYQQALGQGPQFIFQYYREEENGRGNFPPRFSGLQFPNYSSELNVNALELDDSALYLCASSETGFKQYFGPGTRLTVT.

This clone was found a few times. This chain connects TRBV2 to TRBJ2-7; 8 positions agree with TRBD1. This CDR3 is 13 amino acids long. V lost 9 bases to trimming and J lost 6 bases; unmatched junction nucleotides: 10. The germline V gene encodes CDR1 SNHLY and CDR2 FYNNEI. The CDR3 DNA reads TGTGCCAGTGGGGGAACAGGGGGTCTCGAGCAGTACTTC. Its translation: CASGGTGGLEQYF. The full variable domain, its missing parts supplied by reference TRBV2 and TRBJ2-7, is EPEVTQTPSHQVTQMGQEVILRCVPISNHLYFYWYRQILGQKVEFLVSFYNNEISEKSEIFDDQFSVERPDGSNFTLKIRSTKLEDSAMYFCASGGTGGLEQYFGPGTRLTVT.

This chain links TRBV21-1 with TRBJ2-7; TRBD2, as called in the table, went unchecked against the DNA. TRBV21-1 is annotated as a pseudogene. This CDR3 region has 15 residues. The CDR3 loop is CASSKGLAGGYEQYF. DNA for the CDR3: TGTGCCAGCAGCAAAGGACTAGCGGGAGGTTACGAGCAGTACTTC.

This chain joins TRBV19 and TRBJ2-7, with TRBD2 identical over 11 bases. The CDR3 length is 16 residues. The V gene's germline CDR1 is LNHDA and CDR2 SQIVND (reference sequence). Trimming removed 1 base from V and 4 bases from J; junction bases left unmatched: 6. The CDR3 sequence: CASSIGPSGGTYEQYF. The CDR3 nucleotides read TGTGCCAGTAGTATAGGCCCTAGCGGGGGGACATACGAGCAGTACTTC.

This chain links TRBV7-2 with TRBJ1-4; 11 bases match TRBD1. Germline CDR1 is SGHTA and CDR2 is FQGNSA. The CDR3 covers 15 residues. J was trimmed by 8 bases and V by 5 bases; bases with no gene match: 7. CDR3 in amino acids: CASSGRTGGGEKLFF. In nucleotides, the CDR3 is TGTGCCAGCAGCGGACGGACAGGGGGCGGGGAAAAACTGTTTTTT.

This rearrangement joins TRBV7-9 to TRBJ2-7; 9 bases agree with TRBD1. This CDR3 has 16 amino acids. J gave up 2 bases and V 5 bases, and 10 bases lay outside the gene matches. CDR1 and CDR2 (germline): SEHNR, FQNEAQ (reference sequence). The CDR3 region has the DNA TGTGCCAGCAGCGGCGCCGGGACAGGGATTACCTACGAGCAGTACTTC. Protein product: CASSGAGTGITYEQYF.

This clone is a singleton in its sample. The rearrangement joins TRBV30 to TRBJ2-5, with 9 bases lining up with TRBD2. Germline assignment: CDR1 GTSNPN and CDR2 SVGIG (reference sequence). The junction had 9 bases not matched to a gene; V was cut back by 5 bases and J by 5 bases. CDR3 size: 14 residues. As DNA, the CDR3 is TGTGCCTGGCCTCGCTGGCGGGAGGGTGAGACCCAGTACTTC. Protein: CAWPRWREGETQYF.

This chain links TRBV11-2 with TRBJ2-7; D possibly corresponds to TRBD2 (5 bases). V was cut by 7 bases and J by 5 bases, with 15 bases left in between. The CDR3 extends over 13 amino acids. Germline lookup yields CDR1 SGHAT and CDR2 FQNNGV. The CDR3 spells CASTKLGENEQYF. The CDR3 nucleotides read TGTGCCAGCACCAAACTCGGGGAGAACGAGCAGTACTTC.

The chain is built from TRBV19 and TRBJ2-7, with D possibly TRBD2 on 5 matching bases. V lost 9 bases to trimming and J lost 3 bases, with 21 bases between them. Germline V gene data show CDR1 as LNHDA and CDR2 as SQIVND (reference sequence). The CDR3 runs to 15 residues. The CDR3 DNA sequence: TGTGCCAGCTCACCTTGGCGGGCGTCAGTCTACGAGCAGTACTTC. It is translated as CASSPWRASVYEQYF.

CDR3 bases: TGTGCCAGCAGTCCTCGAGGGTGGGACTCCTACGAGCAGTACTTC. Protein: CASSPRGWDSYEQYF. The V and J genes are TRBV27 and TRBJ2-7; tentative D call: TRBD2 (5 bases). The CDR3 is 15 amino acids. V lost 5 bases and J 0 bases, leaving 14 bases between the germline ends. CDR1 and CDR2 (germline): MNHEY, SMNVEV (reference sequence).

CDR3 coding DNA: TGTGCCTGGAGCCCAGGCGCCCGTGTGGGGACCCAGTACTTC. Amino acids: CAWSPGARVGTQYF. The chain joins TRBV30 to TRBJ2-5; D is ambiguous. V lost 3 bases to trimming and J lost 7 bases, with 18 bases between them. Germline V gene sequence: CDR1 GTSNPN, CDR2 SVGIG (reference sequence). The CDR3 contains 14 residues.

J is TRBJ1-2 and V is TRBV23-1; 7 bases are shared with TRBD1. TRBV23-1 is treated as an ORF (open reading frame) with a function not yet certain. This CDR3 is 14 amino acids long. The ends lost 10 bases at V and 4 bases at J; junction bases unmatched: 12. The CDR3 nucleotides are TGCGCCACCACGGGACAGTCATCGGTCTATGGCTACACCTTC. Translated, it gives CATTGQSSVYGYTF.

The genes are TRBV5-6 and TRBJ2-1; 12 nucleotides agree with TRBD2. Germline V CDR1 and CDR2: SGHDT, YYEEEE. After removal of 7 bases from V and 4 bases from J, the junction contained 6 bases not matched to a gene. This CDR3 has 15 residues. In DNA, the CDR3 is TGTGCCAGCCGTAACGGACTAGCGGGGTACAATGAGCAGTTCTTC. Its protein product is CASRNGLAGYNEQFF.

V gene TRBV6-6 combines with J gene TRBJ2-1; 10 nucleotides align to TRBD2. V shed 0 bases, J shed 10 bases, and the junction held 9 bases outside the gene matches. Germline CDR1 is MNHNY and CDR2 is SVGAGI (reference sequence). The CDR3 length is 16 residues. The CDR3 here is CASSYSPAGGLKEQFF. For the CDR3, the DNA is TGTGCCAGCAGTTACTCCCCAGCGGGAGGGTTAAAGGAGCAGTTCTTC.

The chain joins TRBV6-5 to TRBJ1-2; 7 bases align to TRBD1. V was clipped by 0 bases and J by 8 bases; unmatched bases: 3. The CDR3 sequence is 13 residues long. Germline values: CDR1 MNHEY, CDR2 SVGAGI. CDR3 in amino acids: CASSYSTGEGYTF. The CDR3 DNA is TGTGCCAGCAGTTACTCAACAGGGGAAGGCTACACCTTC.

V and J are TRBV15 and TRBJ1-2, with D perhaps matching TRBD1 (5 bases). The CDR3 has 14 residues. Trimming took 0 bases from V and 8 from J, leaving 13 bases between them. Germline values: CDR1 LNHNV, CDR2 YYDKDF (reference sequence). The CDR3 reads CATSRDLPGEGYTF. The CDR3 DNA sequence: TGTGCCACCAGCAGAGATCTTCCGGGGGAGGGCTACACCTTC.

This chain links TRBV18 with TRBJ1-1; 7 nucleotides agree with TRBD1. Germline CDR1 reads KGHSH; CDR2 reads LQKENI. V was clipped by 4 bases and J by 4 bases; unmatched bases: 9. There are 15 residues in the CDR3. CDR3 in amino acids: CASSRGQPRGTEAFF. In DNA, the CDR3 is TGTGCCAGCTCACGGGGACAGCCCCGGGGCACTGAAGCTTTCTTT.

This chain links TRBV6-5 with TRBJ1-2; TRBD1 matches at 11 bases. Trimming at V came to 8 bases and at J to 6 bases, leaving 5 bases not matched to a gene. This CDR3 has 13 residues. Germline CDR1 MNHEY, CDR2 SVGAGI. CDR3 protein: CASSGQGVDGYTF. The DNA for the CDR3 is TGTGCCAGCTCGGGACAGGGGGTTGATGGCTACACCTTC.